The clone carrying this T cell receptor (beta chain) was detected ten times or more. Within the sample, other DNA sequences also encode this same CDR3. Sequencing was performed on unsorted PBMC DNA using ten immunoSEQ deep assay plates. Method: immunoSEQ multiplex PCR; TCRdb's copy keeps in-frame clones and lacks some. The sample includes approximately 460,000 clones, around 77% seen only once; the top ten take approximately 12%. This specimen comes from a study of shared clonotypes between healthy human individuals. V was shortened by 6 bases and J by 5 bases, with 16 bases between the two germline ends. CDR3 size: 15 residues. The germline V gene has CDR1 MNHNY and CDR2 SVGAGI (reference sequence).

This clonotype was obtained from a woman aged 40 to 50 in good health. Some clones in this sample may be carry-over from other donors' samples. This rearrangement joins TRBV6-6 to TRBJ2-2; possible D gene TRBD1, 6 bases. The sample taken for sequencing was PBMCs. The CDR3 coding sequence is TGTGCCAGCAGGCCACAGGGTTCGGGTACCGGGGAGCTGTTTTTT. As protein: CASRPQGSGTGELFF.